The TCR delta chain described here comes from a study of Vδ1+ human thymocytes. Alphabeta T cells were depleted, then CD3+ Vdelta1+ Vdelta2- thymocytes were FACS-sorted. Vdelta1+ thymocyte sorts reached between about 96% and 99.6% purity. Study findings and constraints: Approximately 20% of thymic delta-chain sequences were Vdelta2, with few Vdelta3, unlike blood Vdelta1+ controls. In the thymus, TRG and TRD repertoires looked highly polyclonal with Gaussian CDR3 lengths. Donors shared many TRG clonotypes but few TRD clonotypes.

J was trimmed by 1 base and V by 1 base; bases with no gene match: 7. CDR3 length equals 17 residues. Germline lookup yields CDR1 TSWWSYY and CDR2 QGS. Extracted RNA was reverse transcribed into cDNA. Pooled V-gene forward primers with one constant-region reverse primer generated the CDR3 amplicons by multiplex PCR. TCRdb re-called the multiplex PCR reads using CATT. The sample has about 54,000 delta-chain clones, roughly 15% seen once. With respect to this clone: No antigen is known for it.

The receptor was derived from a boy under two years old who had congenital heart surgery. This chain joins TRDV1 and TRDJ1; 9 positions match TRDD3. Material: Vdelta1+ gamma-delta thymocytes from the thymus. Subset here: FACS-sorted CD3+ TCRalphabeta- TCRVdelta1+ TCRVdelta2- thymocytes. The CDR3 sequence: CALGEHLPWGITDKLIF. Here the CDR3 DNA reads TGTGCTCTTGGGGAACACCTTCCCTGGGGGATCACCGATAAACTCATCTTT.